This TCR beta chain is from a study of T cell responses to AZD1222 COVID-19 vaccine. Notes on this clone: What it binds is unknown.

Notes on the study in general: The donor group comprised mostly white British people and more females; the analysis possibly underestimated clonal diversity. Repertoires were collected only later (after the peak T cell response had occurred).

Produced via immunoSEQ multiplex PCR; TCRdb's table is partial and in-frame only. The sample shows about 110,000 clones, roughly 87% of them seen only once. The sample was peripheral blood, taken on day 0 of MenACWY control vaccination. The source is an adult in good health.

CDR3 in DNA: TGTGCCTGGGGGGGGAACTACCCCGGTAATTCACCCCTCCACTTT. Amino acid sequence: CAWGGNYPGNSPLHF. V gene TRBV30 combines with J gene TRBJ1-6; maybe TRBD1 (5 bases). V dropped 5 bases and J dropped 6 bases, with 17 bases sitting between them. Per germline, CDR1 GTSNPN and CDR2 SVGIG (reference sequence). The CDR3 length is 15 residues.